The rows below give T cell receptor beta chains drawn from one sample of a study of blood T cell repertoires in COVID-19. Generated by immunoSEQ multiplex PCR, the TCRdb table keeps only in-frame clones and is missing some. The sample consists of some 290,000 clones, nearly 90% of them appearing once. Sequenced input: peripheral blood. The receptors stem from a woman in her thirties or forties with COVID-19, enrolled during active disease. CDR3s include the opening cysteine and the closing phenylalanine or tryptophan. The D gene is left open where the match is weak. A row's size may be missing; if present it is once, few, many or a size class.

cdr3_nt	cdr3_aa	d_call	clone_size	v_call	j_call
TGCAGCGTTGTAAGAGTTGAAGAGACCCAGTACTTC	CSVVRVEETQYF	-	-	TRBV29-1	TRBJ2-5
TGTGCCAGCAGGGGACAGGGCCGATCCTACGAGCAGTACTTC	CASRGQGRSYEQYF	TRBD1	few	TRBV28	TRBJ2-7
TGTGCCAGCAGCTCCCCGACAGTAGGAAGCAATCAGCCCCAGCATTTT	CASSSPTVGSNQPQHF	-	-	TRBV7-2	TRBJ1-5
TGTGCCAGCAGTATCGCCGTAGACACCGGGGAGCTGTTTTTT	CASSIAVDTGELFF	-	-	TRBV2	TRBJ2-2
TGTGCCAGCAGCTTAGCGAAGGGAGCGGGAGGACCTTCGGGTGAGCAGTTCTTC	CASSLAKGAGGPSGEQFF	TRBD2	-	TRBV7-9	TRBJ2-1
TGTGCCTGGAGTGCGGGACTAGAGGGTGAGCAGTTCTTC	CAWSAGLEGEQFF	TRBD2	once	TRBV30	TRBJ2-1
TGCAGCGCCCTAAATGAAAAACTGTTTTTT	CSALNEKLFF	-	-	TRBV29-1	TRBJ1-4
TGTGCCACCAGCATGAGGGCAGGGGCAACAGATACGCAGTATTTT	CATSMRAGATDTQYF	-	-	TRBV15	TRBJ2-3
TGCAGTGCTCTCAGGCCCGAAAAACTGTTTTTT	CSALRPEKLFF	-	-	TRBV20-1	TRBJ1-4
TGTGCCAGCAGTTCTAGGGGGGGAGCGAACACCGGGGAGCTGTTTTTT	CASSSRGGANTGELFF	-	few	TRBV6-2/TRBV6-3	TRBJ2-2
TGTGCCAGCAGCCCCGAGTGGAAAGGGGGCACTGAAGCTTTCTTT	CASSPEWKGGTEAFF	-	-	TRBV3-1/TRBV3-2	TRBJ1-1
TGTGCCAGCAGACAAGGGACTAGCGGGTTTCGCTCCTACGAGCAGTACTTC	CASRQGTSGFRSYEQYF	TRBD2	-	TRBV27	TRBJ2-7
TGTGCCAGCAGCGTAGTCCCGGGGGGCGAGCAGTACTTC	CASSVVPGGEQYF	TRBD2	-	TRBV9	TRBJ2-7
TGTGCCTGGAGCCTCCCCGGGGGGCCCAACTATGGCTACACCTTC	CAWSLPGGPNYGYTF	-	-	TRBV30	TRBJ1-2
TGCGCCAGCAGCCCCCGACGGGTCGCCTACAATGAGCAGTTCTTC	CASSPRRVAYNEQFF	-	-	TRBV4-1	TRBJ2-1
TGTGCCAGCAGCTTGGGGACGGGACAGGGTAATTCACCCCTCCACTTT	CASSLGTGQGNSPLHF	TRBD1	-	TRBV5-4	TRBJ1-6
TGTGCCATCAGTGAAGGAGGCCGGATTTCACCCCTCCACTTT	CAISEGGRISPLHF	-	-	TRBV10-3	TRBJ1-6
TGTGCCACCAGCAGAGATGCGGGACGGGAGCTGTTTTTT	CATSRDAGRELFF	-	-	TRBV15	TRBJ2-2
TGCAGTGCCAGGGGCGAAAACATTCAGTACTTC	CSARGENIQYF	-	once	TRBV20-1	TRBJ2-4
TGTGCCAGCAGCTTAGACAGGGTTTCCTACGAGCAGTACTTC	CASSLDRVSYEQYF	-	-	TRBV7-2	TRBJ2-7
TGTGCCAGCAGCTTAAACCCAGACACTGAAGCTTTCTTT	CASSLNPDTEAFF	-	-	TRBV7-2	TRBJ1-1
TGTGCCAGCAGTTACTTCGGGGAAAGTAATTCACCCCTCCACTTT	CASSYFGESNSPLHF	-	-	TRBV6-5	TRBJ1-6
TGTGCCAGCAGTTATCAGGGGACAACTAATGAAAAACTGTTTTTT	CASSYQGTTNEKLFF	-	-	TRBV6-5	TRBJ1-4
TGTGCCAGCAGTGAGAGGACTAGCGGGCGTTACAATGAGCAGTTCTTC	CASSERTSGRYNEQFF	TRBD2	-	TRBV6-1	TRBJ2-1
TGCGCCAGCAGCTTGGCCAGCGGGGCTTTGGGGGATACGCAGTATTTT	CASSLASGALGDTQYF	TRBD2	-	TRBV5-1	TRBJ2-3
TGTGCCAGCAGCTTGGACCCGCACAGCTATGGCTACACCTTC	CASSLDPHSYGYTF	-	many	TRBV5-5	TRBJ1-2
TGTGCCAGCAGCTTAGGACAGGGCTACAATGAGCAGTTCTTC	CASSLGQGYNEQFF	TRBD1	once	TRBV7-3	TRBJ2-1
TGTGCCAGCAGCTTGGTAACCGGGAATGAGCAGTTCTTC	CASSLVTGNEQFF	-	-	TRBV7-9	TRBJ2-1
TGCGCCAGCAGCTCGGGGTCGAATACCGGGGAGCTGTTTTTT	CASSSGSNTGELFF	-	-	TRBV5-1	TRBJ2-2
TGTGCCAGCAGTGAGGTTGAGGACTGGCCCTACGAGCAGTACTTC	CASSEVEDWPYEQYF	-	-	TRBV28	TRBJ2-7
TGTGCCAGCAGCGTAGGGGGGCGGAACAACGGGGAGCTGTTTTTT	CASSVGGRNNGELFF	-	-	TRBV9	TRBJ2-2
TGTGCCAGTCGGACAGGGGGCTCTGGCTACACCTTC	CASRTGGSGYTF	TRBD1	once	TRBV27	TRBJ1-2
TGTGCCAGCAGCCCCTCCGGGGGAGCTAACTATGGCTACACCTTC	CASSPSGGANYGYTF	-	-	TRBV5-4	TRBJ1-2